This T cell receptor (beta chain) comes out of a study of persistence of HIV-infected CD4 T cells. Study-wide context: Multiple blood draws of up to 180 mL, except two donors with single leukapheresis.

Lysates of CMV-infected fibroblasts at approximately 9.6 ug/mL stimulated these cells. CD4+ T cells upregulating both CD40 ligand and CD69 were sorted as responding cells. Germline CDR1 KGHDR, CDR2 SFDVKD. Trimming at V came to 4 bases and at J to 8 bases, leaving 6 bases not matched to a gene. The CDR3 is 15 amino acids. This clone appeared a few times. Its antigen is as yet unknown. The immunoSEQ assay was version 4, run in survey mode. Genomic DNA was diluted to around 10 ng/uL, up to about 1 ug per sample. Produced via immunoSEQ multiplex PCR; TCRdb's table is partial and in-frame only. The repertoire consists of approximately 6,800 clones, with 79% occurring once and the leading ten covering approximately 68%.

This specimen consisted of CD4+ T cells sorted from PBMCs after approximately 18-hour stimulation, obtained from a patient who received antiretroviral therapy. This chain uses TRBV24-1 with TRBJ1-5; 11 nucleotides match TRBD1. The TCR sequence derives from an adult woman with HIV who was CMV-seropositive. The chain's CDR3 is CATSEGQGAREPQHF. As DNA, the CDR3 is TGTGCCACCAGTGAAGGACAGGGGGCAAGGGAGCCCCAGCATTTT.